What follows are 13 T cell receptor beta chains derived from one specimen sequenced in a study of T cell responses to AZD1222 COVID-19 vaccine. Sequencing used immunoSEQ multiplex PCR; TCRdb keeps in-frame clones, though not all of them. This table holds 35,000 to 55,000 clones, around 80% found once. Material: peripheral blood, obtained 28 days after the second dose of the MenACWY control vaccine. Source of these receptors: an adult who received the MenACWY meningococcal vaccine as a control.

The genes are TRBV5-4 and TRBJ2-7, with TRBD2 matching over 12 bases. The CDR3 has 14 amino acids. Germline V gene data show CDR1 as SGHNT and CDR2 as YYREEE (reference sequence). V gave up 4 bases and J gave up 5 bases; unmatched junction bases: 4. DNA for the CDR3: TGTGCCAGCAGCGGCGGACTAGCGGGGCACGAGCAGTACGTC. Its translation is CASSGGLAGHEQYV.

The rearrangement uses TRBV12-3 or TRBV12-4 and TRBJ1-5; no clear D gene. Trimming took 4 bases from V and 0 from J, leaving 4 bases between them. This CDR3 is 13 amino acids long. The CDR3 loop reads CASSSGSNQPQHF. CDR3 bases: TGTGCCAGCAGTTCAGGTAGCAATCAGCCCCAGCATTTT.

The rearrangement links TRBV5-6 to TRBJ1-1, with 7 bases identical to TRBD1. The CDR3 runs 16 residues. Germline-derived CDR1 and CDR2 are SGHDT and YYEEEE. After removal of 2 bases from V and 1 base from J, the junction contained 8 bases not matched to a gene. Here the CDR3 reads CASSLVGGQPNTEAFF. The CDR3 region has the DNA TGTGCCAGCAGCTTAGTGGGGGGACAGCCGAACACTGAAGCTTTCTTT.

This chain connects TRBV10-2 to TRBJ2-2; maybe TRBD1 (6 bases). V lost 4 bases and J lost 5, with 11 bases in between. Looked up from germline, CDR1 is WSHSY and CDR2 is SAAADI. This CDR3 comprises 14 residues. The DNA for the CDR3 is TGCGCCAGCAGTGCGGAGCAGGGGACCGGGGAGCTGTTTTTT. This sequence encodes CASSAEQGTGELFF.

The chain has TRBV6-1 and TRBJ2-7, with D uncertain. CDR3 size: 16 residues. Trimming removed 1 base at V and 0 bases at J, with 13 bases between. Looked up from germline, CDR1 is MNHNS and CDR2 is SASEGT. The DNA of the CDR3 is TGTGCCAGCAGTGAAGTCGCGGACCTTAGCTCCTACGAGCAGTACTTC. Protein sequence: CASSEVADLSSYEQYF.

The CDR3 region has the DNA TGTGCCAGCAGTACCACCGGGGAGCTGTTTTTT. Residues: CASSTTGELFF. This sequence joins TRBV2 and TRBJ2-2; D unresolved. With 5 bases removed from V and 4 bases from J, the gap between germline ends came to 2 bases. There are 11 residues in the CDR3. Germline V gives CDR1 SNHLY, CDR2 FYNNEI.

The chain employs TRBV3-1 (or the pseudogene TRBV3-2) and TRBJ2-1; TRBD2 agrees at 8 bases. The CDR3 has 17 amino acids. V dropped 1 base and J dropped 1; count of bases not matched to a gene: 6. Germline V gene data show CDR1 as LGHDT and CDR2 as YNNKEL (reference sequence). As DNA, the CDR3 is TGTGCCAGCAGCCAAGTCTGGACTAGCCTTTCCTACAATGAGCAGTTCTTC. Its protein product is CASSQVWTSLSYNEQFF.

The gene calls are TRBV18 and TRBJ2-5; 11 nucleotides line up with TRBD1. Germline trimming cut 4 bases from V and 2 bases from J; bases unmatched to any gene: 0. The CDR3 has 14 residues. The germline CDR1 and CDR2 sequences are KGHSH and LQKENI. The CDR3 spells CASSRDRGQETQYF. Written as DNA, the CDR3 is TGTGCCAGCTCACGGGACAGGGGGCAAGAGACCCAGTACTTC.

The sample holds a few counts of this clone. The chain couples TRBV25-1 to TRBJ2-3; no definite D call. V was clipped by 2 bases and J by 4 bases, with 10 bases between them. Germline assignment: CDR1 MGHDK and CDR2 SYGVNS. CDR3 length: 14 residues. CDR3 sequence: CASSEVTVPDTQYF. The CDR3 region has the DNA TGTGCCAGCAGTGAAGTTACAGTTCCAGATACGCAGTATTTT. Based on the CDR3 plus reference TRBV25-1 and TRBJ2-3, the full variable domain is EADIYQTPRYLVIGTGKKITLECSQTMGHDKMYWYQQDPGMELHLIHYSYGVNSTEKGDLSSESTVSRIRTEHFPLTLESARPSHTSQYLCASSEVTVPDTQYFGPGTRLTVL.

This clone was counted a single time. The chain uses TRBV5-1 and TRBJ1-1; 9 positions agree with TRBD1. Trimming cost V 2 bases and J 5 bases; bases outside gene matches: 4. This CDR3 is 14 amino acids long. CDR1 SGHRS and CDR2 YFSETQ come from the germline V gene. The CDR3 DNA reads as TGCGCCAGCAGCTTAACAGGGGGCGGTACTGAAGCTTTCTTT. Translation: CASSLTGGGTEAFF. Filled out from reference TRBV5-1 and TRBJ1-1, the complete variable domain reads KAGVTQTPRYLIKTRGQQVTLSCSPISGHRSVSWYQQTPGQGLQFLFEYFSETQRNKGNFPGRFSGRQFSNSRSEMNVSTLELGDSALYLCASSLTGGGTEAFFGQGTRLTVV.

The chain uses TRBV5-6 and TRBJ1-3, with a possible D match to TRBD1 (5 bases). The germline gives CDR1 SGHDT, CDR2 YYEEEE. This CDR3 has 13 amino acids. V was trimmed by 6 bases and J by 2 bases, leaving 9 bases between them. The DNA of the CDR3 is TGTGCCAGCAACCGGGGGGCTGGAAACACCATATATTTT. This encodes CASNRGAGNTIYF.

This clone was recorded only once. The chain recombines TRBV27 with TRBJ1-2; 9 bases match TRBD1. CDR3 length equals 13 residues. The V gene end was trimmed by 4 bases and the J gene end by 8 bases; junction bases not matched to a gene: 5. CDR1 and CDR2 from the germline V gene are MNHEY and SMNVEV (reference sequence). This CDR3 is CASSSTGGGGYTF. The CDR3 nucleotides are TGTGCCAGCAGTTCAACAGGGGGCGGAGGCTACACCTTC.

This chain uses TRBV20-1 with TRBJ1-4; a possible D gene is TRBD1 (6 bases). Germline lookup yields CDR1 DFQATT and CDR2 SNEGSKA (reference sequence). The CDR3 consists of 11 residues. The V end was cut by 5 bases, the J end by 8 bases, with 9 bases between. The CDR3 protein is CSAFTGEKLFF. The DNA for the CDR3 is TGCAGTGCTTTTACAGGGGAAAAACTGTTTTTT.